Below, 14 T cell receptor beta chains from the same sample are listed, as sequenced in a study of regulatory T cells in long-lasting Graves disease. Documented time point: newly diagnosed GD, antithyroid drugs for less than 3 months. From PBMCs, RNA was extracted and then used to make the TCR library. CDR3-region Arm-PCR and iRepertoire HTBI primers produced the TCR beta libraries. A single record per CDR3 protein comes from TCRdb applying MiXCR to the multiplex PCR reads. The data contain a few hundred thousand distinct CDR3 sequences, around 11% of them singletons. These same records also appear under a second study, on T cells in Graves' hyperthyroidism and ophthalmopathy.

Sequencing used peripheral blood mononuclear cells (PBMCs), obtained at new diagnosis, from a patient treated with antithyroid drugs. These TCRs come from a woman between 18 and 29 years old with Graves disease.

This clonotype was detected many times. This chain connects TRBV28 to TRBJ2-5; D might be TRBD2 (5 bases). CDR1 is MDHEN, CDR2 SYDVKM, per germline. The CDR3 length is 16 residues. Trimming took off 4 bases at V and 4 bases at J, with 19 bases between the two ends. CDR3 in amino acids: CASSSVPPPLVETQYF. The DNA for the CDR3 is TGTGCCAGCAGTTCCGTTCCTCCCCCACTAGTAGAGACCCAGTACTTC.

The sample holds many counts of this clonotype. The chain combines TRBV20-1 with TRBJ1-1, with D possibly being TRBD1 (6 bases). The CDR3 is 15 residues long. Trimming removed 1 base from V and 3 bases from J, with 15 bases in between. From germline, CDR1 is DFQATT and CDR2 SNEGSKA (reference sequence). The CDR3 nucleotides are TGCAGTGCTAGAGGCTACAGGGCGGAATACACTGAAGCTTTCTTT. Its protein product is CSARGYRAEYTEAFF.

This clonotype was found many times. The junction differs from germline at one of its ends, possibly a read error. The rearrangement joins TRBV5-1 to TRBJ1-6; TRBD1 matches 7 bases. The CDR3 runs 15 residues. Germline V CDR1 and CDR2: SGHRS, YFSETQ. In DNA, the CDR3 is TGTGCCAGCAGCTCCGCCGGGACAGAGAATTCACCCCTCCACTTT. Encoded protein: CASSSAGTENSPLHF.

There are a few counts of this clonotype. The chain combines TRBV30 with TRBJ1-1; tentatively, D is TRBD1 (6 bases). The germline gives CDR1 GTSNPN, CDR2 SVGIG (reference sequence). The CDR3 is made up of 13 amino acids. Trimming cost V 6 bases and J 0 bases, with 11 bases left between them. The CDR3 DNA reads as TGTGCCTGCACAGACAGGATGAACACTGAAGCTTTCTTT. Its protein is CACTDRMNTEAFF.

This clonotype was seen repeatedly, ten times or more. The CDR3, as DNA: TGCGCCAGCAGCTTTTCGCAGCCAGGCAATCAGCCCCAGCATTTT. It translates to CASSFSQPGNQPQHF. The rearrangement links TRBV5-1 to TRBJ1-5; D is uncertain. Per germline, CDR1 SGHRS and CDR2 YFSETQ. This CDR3 contains 15 residues. V gave up 2 bases and J gave up 2 bases, with 11 bases separating them.

There are many counts of this clonotype. This chain uses TRBV7-2 with TRBJ2-5; weak D call: TRBD2 (5 bases). CDR1 is SGHTA, CDR2 FQGNSA, per germline. V was trimmed by 5 bases and J by 7 bases, leaving 17 bases between them. The CDR3 loop spans 14 amino acids. CDR3 region: CASSPTGLRGTQYF. In DNA form, the CDR3 reads TGTGCCAGCAGCCCTACGGGTCTCCGGGGGACCCAGTACTTC.

This clonotype was detected a few times. A read error may be the cause here, since a much bigger clone is one base away. The rearrangement links TRBV27 to TRBJ1-2; D gene uncertain. The CDR3 is 15 amino acids. Trimming removed 5 bases at V and 6 bases at J, with 19 bases between. CDR1 and CDR2 from the germline V gene are MNHEY and SMNVEV (reference sequence). The CDR3 DNA sequence: TGTGCCAGCAGTCTCCTCGCTCAGAGCGGCGATGGCTACACCTTC. Encoded protein: CASSLLAQSGDGYTF.

This clonotype appeared many times. This sequence joins TRBV6-2 or TRBV6-3 and TRBJ1-1; D not certain. CDR1 and CDR2 from the germline V gene are MNHEY and SVGEGT. CDR3 size: 13 residues. V lost 0 bases and J 0 bases, leaving 2 bases between the germline ends. The CDR3, as DNA: TGTGCCAGCAGTTACTCGGTGAACACTGAAGCTTTCTTT. As protein: CASSYSVNTEAFF.

Ten or more counts support this clonotype. This CDR3 is CASSLGQASQPQHF. CDR3 coding DNA: TGTGCCAGCAGTTTGGGACAGGCAAGTCAGCCCCAGCATTTT. The chain recombines TRBV27 with TRBJ1-5; TRBD1 matches 8 bases. CDR3 length: 14 residues. V lost 3 bases, J lost 6 bases, and 4 bases stayed unmatched. The germline V gene has CDR1 MNHEY and CDR2 SMNVEV (reference sequence).

On this clonotype itself: A read error is likely here: a far larger clone is one base away. The chain joins TRBV11-3 to TRBJ2-7; 8 bases are shared with TRBD2. The CDR3 extends over 15 amino acids. With 2 bases clipped from V and 5 bases from J, the junction kept 8 bases outside the gene matches. The germline gives CDR1 SGHNT, CDR2 YENEEA. CDR3 residues: CASSLTRLAIHEQYV. The CDR3 DNA is TGTGCCAGCAGCTTAACGAGACTAGCGATCCACGAGCAGTACGTC.

The chain employs TRBV7-6 and TRBJ1-1; a possible D gene is TRBD1 (5 bases). This CDR3 has 14 residues. The V end lost 4 bases, the J end lost 4 bases, and 13 bases lay between the germline ends. Germline values: CDR1 SGHVS, CDR2 FNYEAQ. CDR3 amino acids: CASSSGGGGTEAFF. CDR3 coding DNA: TGTGCCAGCAGCTCCGGGGGGGGTGGCACTGAAGCTTTCTTT. Combining the CDR3 with reference TRBV7-6 and TRBJ1-1 gives the whole variable domain GAGVSQSPRYKVTKRGQDVALRCDPISGHVSLYWYRQALGQGPEFLTYFNYEAQQDKSGLPNDRFSAERPEGSISTLTIQRTEQRDSAMYRCASSSGGGGTEAFFGQGTRLTVV.

The table lists this clonotype with many counts. The CDR3 DNA reads TGTGCCAGCAGCAAACTAGCGGGAGGGCCGAATGAGCAGTTCTTC. It specifies CASSKLAGGPNEQFF. The chain is built from TRBV6-1 and TRBJ2-1; 13 nucleotides align to TRBD2. Per the germline V gene, CDR1 is MNHNS and CDR2 is SASEGT. After removal of 6 bases from V and 7 bases from J, the junction contained 6 bases not matched to a gene. The CDR3 length is 15 residues.

This clonotype was detected ten times or more. This chain connects TRBV5-1 to TRBJ2-7; D tentatively fits TRBD1 or TRBD2 (6 bases each). The CDR3 runs to 15 residues. The germline CDR1 and CDR2 sequences are SGHRS and YFSETQ. Deletions cut 1 base from V and 7 bases from J, with 18 bases between. The CDR3 DNA reads TGCGCCAGCAGCTTGTCGGGGGCGCTGGATGAAGAGCAGTACGTC. Translated, it gives CASSLSGALDEEQYV.

A few counts support this clonotype. The chain uses TRBV20-1 and TRBJ2-1; 8 bases align to TRBD2. The CDR3 is made up of 16 amino acids. Germline CDR1 is DFQATT and CDR2 is SNEGSKA (reference sequence). The V gene end was trimmed by 3 bases and the J gene end by 8 bases; junction bases not matched to a gene: 15. The CDR3 DNA sequence: TGCAGTGCTAGTCACTTTACCCGGACTAGCAGAGATGAGCAGTTCTTC. Amino acid sequence: CSASHFTRTSRDEQFF.